The 18 T cell receptor beta chains presented below share a single source sample, sequenced in a study of T cell responses to AZD1222 COVID-19 vaccine. Produced via immunoSEQ multiplex PCR; TCRdb's table is partial and in-frame only. The data hold around 200,000 clones, with 88% observed a single time. The material sequenced was peripheral blood, taken on day 0 of AZD1222 vaccination. These receptors were obtained from an adult in good health.

The rearrangement joins TRBV18 to TRBJ1-1; D is possibly TRBD1 (6 bases). V lost 0 bases to trimming and J lost 3 bases, with 14 bases between them. CDR1 and CDR2 from the germline V gene are KGHSH and LQKENI. This CDR3 region has 16 residues. The CDR3: CASSPPLLDRDTEAFF. The CDR3 bases are TGTGCCAGCTCACCACCGTTGTTGGACAGAGACACTGAAGCTTTCTTT.

The J gene is TRBJ1-5, the V gene TRBV27, with D hard to call. This CDR3 is 11 amino acids long. V shed 6 bases and J shed 7 bases, with 7 bases lying between them. The V gene's germline CDR1 is MNHEY and CDR2 SMNVEV (reference sequence). CDR3 DNA sequence: TGTGCCAGCAGCCAAGGACAGCCCCAGCATTTT. Translating gives CASSQGQPQHF.

This chain uses TRBV29-1 with TRBJ1-2; D is ambiguous. Trimming took off 6 bases at V and 3 bases at J, with 23 bases between the two ends. The germline gives CDR1 SQVTM, CDR2 ANQGSEA. There are 16 residues in the CDR3. CDR3 in DNA: TGCAGCGTCGACCGACGAACCAGGTCGGGAGACTATGGCTACACCTTC. Translation gives CSVDRRTRSGDYGYTF. Complete variable domain (other parts from reference TRBV29-1 and TRBJ1-2): SAVISQKPSRDICQRGTSLTIQCQVDSQVTMMFWYRQQPGQSLTLIATANQGSEATYESGFVIDKFPISRPNLTFSTLTVSNMSPEDSSIYLCSVDRRTRSGDYGYTFGSGTRLTVV.

This clone appeared a few times. The V call is TRBV6-2 or TRBV6-3, the J call TRBJ1-2; possibly TRBD1 for D (5 bases). CDR1 is MNHEY, CDR2 SVGEGT, per germline. This CDR3 comprises 11 residues. Trimming took off 6 bases at V and 8 bases at J, with 10 bases between the two ends. The CDR3 is CASSLRTGYTF. CDR3 DNA sequence: TGTGCCAGCAGCCTTAGGACAGGCTACACCTTC.

The rearrangement uses TRBV7-2 and TRBJ1-2, with 7 bases matching TRBD1. The V segment lost 1 base and the J segment 7 bases; nucleotides outside the gene matches: 3. CDR3 length equals 13 residues. Germline V gives CDR1 SGHTA, CDR2 FQGNSA. DNA for the CDR3: TGTGCCAGCAGCTTAGGAGACAGGGCTGGCTACACCTTC. Encoded protein: CASSLGDRAGYTF.

This clone has more than one count but fewer than ten. This sequence joins TRBV19 and TRBJ1-5; D gene unclear. The CDR3 sequence is 13 residues long. Germline V gene sequence: CDR1 LNHDA, CDR2 SQIVND (reference sequence). Trimming took 5 bases from V and 5 from J, leaving 10 bases between them. The CDR3 coding sequence is TGTGCCAGTAGTGACACGGATCATCAGCCCCAGCATTTT. Translated: CASSDTDHQPQHF.

This chain joins TRBV29-1 and TRBJ1-5; 10 bases are shared with TRBD1. This CDR3 has 13 residues. Trimming took 8 bases from V and 5 from J; bases not matched to a gene: 6. Germline CDR1 reads SQVTM; CDR2 reads ANQGSEA. The CDR3 DNA follows: TGCAGCACTGGACAGGGGGTGGATCAGCCCCAGCATTTT. The encoded protein is CSTGQGVDQPQHF.

The V gene is TRBV14, the J gene TRBJ1-2; 7 nucleotides agree with TRBD1. Germline values: CDR1 SGHDN, CDR2 FVKESK. Germline trimming cut 3 bases from V and 2 bases from J; bases unmatched to any gene: 12. CDR3 size: 17 residues. CDR3 DNA sequence: TGTGCCAGCAGCCATCGGCACGGACAGGAGGGAAACTATGGCTACACCTTC. It specifies CASSHRHGQEGNYGYTF.

This chain connects TRBV30 to TRBJ1-6; unclear D gene. V was shortened by 5 bases and J by 6 bases, with 8 bases between the two germline ends. Looked up from germline, CDR1 is GTSNPN and CDR2 is SVGIG (reference sequence). CDR3 length: 12 residues. The CDR3 DNA is TGTGCCTGGGGACCCAGTAATTCACCCCTCCACTTT. Translation: CAWGPSNSPLHF.

The chain is built from TRBV12-3 or TRBV12-4 and TRBJ1-5; D ambiguous. This CDR3 has 12 amino acids. The V end was cut by 6 bases, the J end by 3 bases, with 6 bases between. CDR3 bases: TGTGCCAGCAGCCCCAACAATCAGCCCCAGCATTTT. As protein: CASSPNNQPQHF.

This chain uses TRBV5-1 with TRBJ1-3; D possibly corresponds to TRBD1 (5 bases). V lost 3 bases and J lost 1, with 8 bases in between. The CDR3 has 14 residues. CDR1 SGHRS and CDR2 YFSETQ come from the germline V gene. CDR3 DNA sequence: TGCGCCAGCAGCTCTAGGGGTTCTGGAAACACCATATATTTT. Translating gives CASSSRGSGNTIYF.

This rearrangement joins TRBV6-6 to TRBJ1-5; D gene ambiguous. V was clipped by 2 bases and J by 7 bases, with 6 bases between them. This CDR3 has 12 residues. Germline V gene sequence: CDR1 MNHNY, CDR2 SVGAGI (reference sequence). The CDR3 DNA sequence: TGTGCCAGCAGTTACGGTAGCCAGCCCCAGCATTTT. Translating gives CASSYGSQPQHF.

This chain links TRBV28 with TRBJ1-5, with no clear D. CDR3 length: 15 residues. CDR1 and CDR2 (germline): MDHEN, SYDVKM. The V end lost 5 bases, the J end lost 0 bases, and 11 bases lay between the germline ends. CDR3 nucleotides: TGTGCCAGCAGTATAACAGTAGCTAGCAATCAGCCCCAGCATTTT. It encodes CASSITVASNQPQHF.

V and J are TRBV14 and TRBJ2-5, with 9 bases that match TRBD1. The CDR3 extends over 15 amino acids. The germline V gene encodes CDR1 SGHDN and CDR2 FVKESK. The V and J ends lost 0 bases and 4 bases, in that order; junction bases with no gene match: 3. The CDR3 reads CASSQDYRGLETQYF. CDR3 nucleotides: TGTGCCAGCAGCCAAGATTACAGGGGGCTAGAGACCCAGTACTTC.

The chain is built from TRBV18 and TRBJ2-7, with D tentatively TRBD1 or TRBD2 (5 bases each). The CDR3 has 16 residues. CDR1 KGHSH and CDR2 LQKENI come from the germline V gene. V was trimmed by 0 bases and J by 2 bases, leaving 14 bases between them. This CDR3 reads CASSPPASEGTYEQYF. The DNA of the CDR3 is TGTGCCAGCTCACCACCGGCGAGCGAGGGGACCTACGAGCAGTACTTC.

The chain is built from TRBV5-1 and TRBJ2-7; 8 bases line up with TRBD2. In germline, CDR1 is SGHRS, CDR2 YFSETQ. The CDR3 is made up of 15 amino acids. The V gene end was trimmed by 4 bases and the J gene end by 3 bases; junction bases not matched to a gene: 9. CDR3: CASSGWREVYYEQYF. CDR3 in DNA: TGCGCCAGCAGCGGATGGCGGGAGGTCTACTACGAGCAGTACTTC.

The V and J genes are TRBV21-1 and TRBJ2-4. TRBV21-1 is an annotated pseudogene. This CDR3 contains 19 residues. The chain's CDR3 is CASSNGALSPPRAKNIQYF. Here the CDR3 DNA reads TGTGCCAGCAGCAACGGGGCATTAAGCCCACCTAGAGCCAAAAACATTCAGTACTTC.

This chain uses TRBV7-9 with TRBJ1-5; D remains unclear. Germline V gene sequence: CDR1 SEHNR, CDR2 FQNEAQ (reference sequence). The germline V and J ends were trimmed by 4 bases and 2 bases, with 15 bases remaining between them. The CDR3 has 16 amino acids. CDR3 nucleotides: TGTGCCAGCAGCTGGGGAGACATTTCGCGCAATCAGCCCCAGCATTTT. Amino acids: CASSWGDISRNQPQHF.